These 12 T cell receptor beta chains originate from one sample sequenced in a study of T-cell memory formation after mild COVID-19. TCRdb redid the calling of the 5' RACE reads with MiXCR, one entry per CDR3 protein. The sample contains some 320,000 distinct CDR3 sequences, approximately 15% of which appear only once. The sequenced sample was PBMCs or a T cell subset sorted from them (not recorded which). Source of these receptors: a man younger than 35 who had mild COVID-19 (a few samples of this study predate the infection). Cell type and time point are not known.

The rearrangement joins TRBV28 to TRBJ2-7; D is unclear. CDR1 is MDHEN and CDR2 is SYDVKM in the germline V gene. Trimming stripped 1 base from V and 2 bases from J, with 9 bases between. The CDR3 loop spans 14 amino acids. CDR3 loop: CASSLSDIAYEQYV. The CDR3 DNA follows: TGTGCCAGCAGTTTATCCGACATAGCCTACGAGCAGTACGTC.

V usage is TRBV6-6 and J usage is TRBJ1-2; tentative D call: TRBD1 (5 bases). V was cut by 7 bases and J by 7 bases, with 19 bases left in between. The CDR3 sequence is 14 residues long. Germline V lookup: CDR1 MNHNY, CDR2 SVGAGI (reference sequence). The CDR3 sequence: CASTTVQGGRGYTF. CDR3 nucleotides: TGTGCCAGCACCACGGTTCAGGGAGGTCGTGGCTACACCTTC.

The chain uses TRBV28 and TRBJ2-5; 8 bases are a match to TRBD1. The V gene end was trimmed by 4 bases and the J gene end by 7 bases; junction bases not matched to a gene: 14. Germline CDR1 is MDHEN and CDR2 is SYDVKM. This CDR3 has 16 residues. CDR3 region: CASSSPRQGSRRTQYF. The CDR3 nucleotides read TGTGCCAGCAGTTCCCCAAGACAGGGGTCCCGGAGGACCCAGTACTTC.

This clonotype was recorded a few times. The chain couples TRBV7-2 to TRBJ1-5; D is possibly TRBD1 (5 bases). Germline V gives CDR1 SGHTA, CDR2 FQGNSA. Trimming took 5 bases from V and 5 from J, leaving 10 bases between them. The CDR3 totals 13 residues. The CDR3: CASSTRGDQPQHF. In DNA form, the CDR3 reads TGTGCCAGCAGCACTAGGGGCGATCAGCCCCAGCATTTT.

V gene TRBV12-3 or TRBV12-4 combines with J gene TRBJ2-5; maybe TRBD2 (5 bases). This CDR3 spans 13 amino acids. The germline V and J ends were trimmed by 6 bases and 3 bases, with 11 bases remaining between them. In DNA form, the CDR3 reads TGTGCCAGCAGCCCCACTAGAAAAGAGACCCAGTACTTC. This encodes CASSPTRKETQYF.

This clonotype was seen a few times. The rearrangement uses TRBV29-1 and TRBJ2-1; 12 bases are a match to TRBD2. Germline V CDR1 and CDR2: SQVTM, ANQGSEA. Trimming removed 0 bases from V and 13 bases from J; junction bases left unmatched: 4. The CDR3 spans 13 residues. The CDR3 DNA sequence: TGCAGCGTTGAAGATATACTAGCGGGGGGCCAGTTCTTC. Encoded protein: CSVEDILAGGQFF.

There are a few counts of this clonotype. This chain links TRBV7-6 with TRBJ2-5, with 10 bases aligning to TRBD2. With V trimmed by 6 bases and J by 5 bases, 3 bases remained unmatched. The CDR3 sequence is 13 residues long. Germline lookup yields CDR1 SGHVS and CDR2 FNYEAQ. Written as DNA, the CDR3 is TGTGCCAGCAGGATGGGACTAGCGGAGACCCAGTACTTC. It is translated as CASRMGLAETQYF.

There are many counts of this clonotype. The chain uses TRBV2 and TRBJ2-1; TRBD2 matches 8 bases. The germline CDR1 and CDR2 sequences are SNHLY and FYNNEI. The CDR3 sequence is 13 residues long. V was pared by 7 bases and J by 10 bases, with 9 bases of the junction left unmatched. Here the CDR3 DNA reads TGTGCCAGCATCGGGACTAGTCAGGAGGAGCAGTTCTTC. As protein: CASIGTSQEEQFF. Variable domain in full (rest from reference TRBV2 and TRBJ2-1): EPEVTQTPSHQVTQMGQEVILRCVPISNHLYFYWYRQILGQKVEFLVSFYNNEISEKSEIFDDQFSVERPDGSNFTLKIRSTKLEDSAMYFCASIGTSQEEQFFGPGTRLTVL.

The chain is built from TRBV10-3 and TRBJ1-1; 8 nucleotides match TRBD1. V shed 2 bases and J 3 bases; nucleotides not matched to a gene: 2. CDR1 and CDR2 from the germline V gene are ENHRY and SYGVKD. This CDR3 comprises 14 residues. The CDR3 loop reads CAISEQTGDTEAFF. The CDR3 nucleotides are TGTGCCATCAGTGAGCAGACAGGGGACACTGAAGCTTTCTTT.

The chain couples TRBV12-2 to TRBJ2-3; the D segment call TRBD2 is taken from the table without a DNA check. TRBV12-2 is a pseudogene segment. The CDR3 totals 17 residues. The CDR3 DNA reads as TGTGCAAGTCGCTTACCCGGGACTAGCGGGGGCACAGATACGCAGTATTTT. Its protein product is CASRLPGTSGGTDTQYF.

This clonotype was counted a single time. This chain uses TRBV7-2 with TRBJ2-7; maybe TRBD2 (6 bases). This CDR3 is 15 amino acids long. V lost 4 bases, J lost 2 bases, and 15 bases lay in between. Germline V gene data show CDR1 as SGHTA and CDR2 as FQGNSA. The CDR3 loop is CASSSRRELTYEQYF. DNA for the CDR3: TGTGCCAGCAGCTCCCGACGGGAGTTAACCTACGAGCAGTACTTC.

CDR3 in DNA: TGTGCCAGCAGCCCCCAGCGGGGGGAGCAGTTCTTC. This codes for CASSPQRGEQFF. The V call is TRBV7-2, the J call TRBJ2-1, with 8 positions matching TRBD2. This CDR3 spans 12 amino acids. Per germline, CDR1 SGHTA and CDR2 FQGNSA. Losses at the gene ends were 5 bases for V and 10 bases for J; bases not matched to a gene: 4.